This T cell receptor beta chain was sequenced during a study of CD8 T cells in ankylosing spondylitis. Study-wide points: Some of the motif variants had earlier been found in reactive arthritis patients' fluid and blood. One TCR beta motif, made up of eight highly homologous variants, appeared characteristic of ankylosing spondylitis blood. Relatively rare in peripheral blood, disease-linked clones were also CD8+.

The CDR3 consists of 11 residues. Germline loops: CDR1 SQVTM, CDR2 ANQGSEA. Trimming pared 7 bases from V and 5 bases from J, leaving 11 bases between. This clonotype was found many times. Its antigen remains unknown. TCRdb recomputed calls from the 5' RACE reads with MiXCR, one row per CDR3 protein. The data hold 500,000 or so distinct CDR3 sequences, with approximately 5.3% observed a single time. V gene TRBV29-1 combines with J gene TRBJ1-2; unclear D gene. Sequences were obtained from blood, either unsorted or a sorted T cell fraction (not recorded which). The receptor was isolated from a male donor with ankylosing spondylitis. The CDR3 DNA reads TGCAGCGGTGTTGGGCTATATGGCTACACCTTC. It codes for CSGVGLYGYTF.